The T cell receptor (beta chain) described here comes from a study of shared clonotypes between healthy human individuals. Sequenced by immunoSEQ multiplex PCR; TCRdb stores in-frame clones only, minus some. The sample includes under 2,500,000 clones, approximately 94% of them seen just once. Sequenced material: naive CD4+ T cells sorted from blood. Stated subset: CD45RA+ positively selected. The TCR sequence derives from a young man in good health.

The CDR3 sequence is CASSLAHSGNTIYF. Here the CDR3 DNA reads TGTGCCAGCAGTCTGGCCCACTCTGGAAACACCATATATTTT. The J gene is TRBJ1-3, the V gene TRBV28; D not resolved. This CDR3 is built from 14 residues. The germline gives CDR1 MDHEN, CDR2 SYDVKM. The V end was cut by 5 bases, the J end by 0 bases, with 8 bases between.